One and the same sample provided the 21 T cell receptor beta chains below, sequenced in a study of glioma-infiltrating T cells. The iRepertoire nested amplicon-rescue multiplex PCR amplified TCR alpha and beta CDR3s from RNA. A single record per CDR3 protein comes from TCRdb applying MiXCR to the multiplex PCR reads. The sample records 400,000 or so distinct CDR3 sequences, around 45% being singletons. Specimen: glioma tissue, nonneoplastic brain tissue, or PBMCs (not recorded which). The origin of the receptors is a human donor with low-grade glioma or glioblastoma, undergoing nonglioma brain surgery, or in good health (not recorded which).

The sample holds many counts of this clonotype. The chain uses TRBV28 and TRBJ2-5, with D maybe TRBD1 (6 bases). With 9 bases removed from V and 5 bases from J, the gap between germline ends came to 19 bases. The germline gives CDR1 MDHEN, CDR2 SYDVKM. The CDR3 runs 14 residues. The DNA for the CDR3 is TGTGCCAGTGCGCAACCGACAGGCCCCGAGACCCAGTACTTC. Translation gives CASAQPTGPETQYF.

The CDR3 loop reads CSAREPTSNYEQYF. DNA for the CDR3: TGCAGTGCTAGAGAGCCGACTAGCAACTACGAGCAGTACTTC. The chain is built from TRBV20-1 and TRBJ2-7; 7 positions match TRBD2. The trim removed 0 bases at V and 3 bases at J, leaving 5 bases unmatched. The CDR3 runs to 14 residues. CDR1 and CDR2 (germline): DFQATT, SNEGSKA (reference sequence).

The chain joins TRBV28 to TRBJ1-5; D is uncertain. V was cut by 5 bases and J by 16 bases, with 30 bases left in between. From germline, CDR1 is MDHEN and CDR2 SYDVKM. CDR3 length: 16 residues. The CDR3 DNA sequence: TGTGCCAGCAGTGAGTTTGGCAGCTCCTATAATTCACCCATCCATTTT. Encoded protein: CASSEFGSSYNSPIHF.

Turning to this clonotype: The junction differs from germline at one of its ends, possibly a read error. The V gene is TRBV20-1, the J gene TRBJ1-4; TRBD1 aligns across 9 bases. The V gene's germline CDR1 is DFQATT and CDR2 SNEGSKA (reference sequence). This CDR3 is 14 amino acids long. The CDR3 spells CSARDGTGYEKLLF. In DNA, the CDR3 is TGCAGTGCTAGAGACGGGACAGGGTATGAAAAACTGCTTTTT.

V and J are TRBV3-1 and TRBJ2-3; 7 bases map to TRBD2. V dropped 6 bases and J dropped 8; count of bases not matched to a gene: 17. In germline, CDR1 is LGHDT, CDR2 YNNKEL (reference sequence). The CDR3 length is 16 residues. The CDR3 loop is CASSRFMAGDLGTQYF. CDR3 in DNA: TGTGCCAGCAGTCGCTTCATGGCGGGAGATCTTGGTACGCAGTATTTT.

This chain joins TRBV27 and TRBJ2-3, with TRBD2 matching over 8 bases. CDR1 MNHEY and CDR2 SMNVEV come from the germline V gene (reference sequence). This CDR3 spans 15 amino acids. V dropped 0 bases and J dropped 11; count of bases not matched to a gene: 10. CDR3 protein: CASSLSPRAGGKQYF. The CDR3 nucleotides read TGTGCCAGCAGTTTATCGCCCCGGGCGGGGGGTAAGCAGTATTTT.

This clonotype was seen more than once but under ten times. The chain recombines TRBV28 with TRBJ1-4, with D possibly matching TRBD1 (5 bases). Trimming left V 3 bases short and J 3 bases short, with 14 bases between. CDR1 is MDHEN, CDR2 SYDVKM, per germline. The CDR3 is 16 residues long. CDR3 DNA sequence: TGTGCCAGCAGTTTCGTCCCAGGGTCCGCTAATGAAAAACTGTTTTTT. It yields the protein CASSFVPGSANEKLFF. The full variable domain, its missing parts supplied by reference TRBV28 and TRBJ1-4, is DVKVTQSSRYLVKRTGEKVFLECVQDMDHENMFWYRQDPGLGLRLIYFSYDVKMKEKGDIPEGYSVSREKKERFSLILESASTNQTSMYLCASSFVPGSANEKLFFGSGTQLSVL.

The chain couples TRBV6-6 to TRBJ1-1; a weak D match, TRBD1 (6 bases). The CDR3 has 15 amino acids. Germline CDR1 is MNHNY and CDR2 is SVGAGI (reference sequence). Trimming took off 6 bases at V and 5 bases at J, with 19 bases between the two ends. CDR3 region: CASRAGVRGKTEAFF. The CDR3 DNA sequence: TGTGCCAGCAGGGCAGGGGTGAGGGGGAAGACTGAAGCTTTCTTT.

This clonotype was seen a handful of times. The chain employs TRBV20-1 and TRBJ2-7, with D possibly matching TRBD2 (6 bases). This CDR3 comprises 14 residues. Germline CDR1 and CDR2: DFQATT and SNEGSKA (reference sequence). Trimming removed 0 bases at V and 2 bases at J, with 11 bases between. CDR3 protein: CSARDRVAAYEQYF. CDR3 nucleotides: TGCAGTGCTAGAGATAGGGTAGCGGCCTACGAGCAGTACTTC.

The sample holds many counts of this clonotype. The gene calls are TRBV28 and TRBJ2-1; tentatively, D is TRBD1 (6 bases). The CDR3 consists of 18 residues. V gave up 6 bases and J gave up 0 bases, with 21 bases separating them. From germline, CDR1 is MDHEN and CDR2 SYDVKM. DNA for the CDR3: TGTGCCAGCAGCTTTTCCCCTAACACAGGGAGCTCCTACAATGAGCAGTTCTTC. It encodes CASSFSPNTGSSYNEQFF.

This clonotype was found once. The chain recombines TRBV4-1 with TRBJ2-1; weak D call: TRBD2 (5 bases). V gave up 0 bases and J gave up 0 bases, with 12 bases separating them. The germline V gene encodes CDR1 MGHRA and CDR2 YSYEKL. The CDR3 has 17 amino acids. The CDR3 region is CASSQDLKRGSYNEQFF. The CDR3 region has the DNA TGCGCCAGCAGCCAAGATCTTAAACGGGGCTCCTACAATGAGCAGTTCTTC.

To note about this clonotype: This may be a read error: a much more frequent sequence differs by one nucleotide. This chain connects TRBV5-1 to TRBJ1-6; 8 bases map to TRBD1. The V gene's germline CDR1 is SGHRS and CDR2 YFSETQ. CDR3 length: 14 amino acids. This CDR3 reads CARSWDRQNSPLHF. The DNA of the CDR3 is TGCGCCAGAAGCTGGGACAGGCAAAATTCACCCCTCCACTTT.

As to this clonotype: A read error may produce the germline difference seen at one junction end. This rearrangement joins TRBV27 to TRBJ2-2; TRBD2 matches at 10 bases. The CDR3 contains 17 residues. CDR1 and CDR2 from the germline V gene are MNHEY and SMNVEV (reference sequence). This CDR3 reads CASSPQREGLDTVELFF. CDR3 sequence (DNA): TGTGCCAGCAGCCCCCAGCGGGAGGGCCTCGACACCGTGGAGCTGTTTTTT.

This clonotype was seen many times. The chain is built from TRBV27 and TRBJ1-1; D gene unclear. The V end was cut by 7 bases, the J end by 4 bases, with 16 bases between. Per the germline V gene, CDR1 is MNHEY and CDR2 is SMNVEV (reference sequence). The CDR3 sequence is 14 residues long. For the CDR3, the DNA is TGTGCCAGCATAGGAGGGCCACGGGGCACTGAAGCTTTCTTT. It is translated as CASIGGPRGTEAFF.

This clonotype was seen more than once but under ten times. The chain couples TRBV6-2 or TRBV6-3 to TRBJ2-5; 11 bases match TRBD1. CDR1 is MNHEY, CDR2 SVGEGT, per germline. This CDR3 comprises 15 residues. V shed 7 bases, J shed 4 bases, and the junction held 8 bases outside the gene matches. The CDR3 loop is CASNRGQGARETQYF. The DNA of the CDR3 is TGTGCCAGCAACCGCGGACAGGGGGCGAGAGAGACCCAGTACTTC.

This clonotype was seen repeatedly, ten times or more. The CDR3 reads CASGMAQHF. CDR3 coding DNA: TGTGCCAGCGGAATGGCCCAGCATTTT. The chain links TRBV6-2 or TRBV6-3 to TRBJ1-5; no definite D call. There are 9 residues in the CDR3. Germline V lookup: CDR1 MNHEY, CDR2 SVGEGT. Trimming stripped 8 bases from V and 11 bases from J, with 7 bases between.

J is TRBJ2-7 and V is TRBV28; D is unresolved. The ends were cut back, 5 bases at V and 0 bases at J, with 5 bases in the middle. CDR1 MDHEN and CDR2 SYDVKM come from the germline V gene. The CDR3 has 12 amino acids. The CDR3 reads CASSNDSYEQYF. CDR3 in DNA: TGTGCCAGCAGTAATGACTCCTACGAGCAGTACTTC.

There are a few counts of this clonotype. The V call is TRBV20-1, the J call TRBJ1-2; TRBD1 aligns across 7 bases. V was clipped by 5 bases and J by 4 bases; unmatched bases: 7. In germline, CDR1 is DFQATT, CDR2 SNEGSKA (reference sequence). The CDR3 runs 13 residues. The CDR3 reads CSARDSSRYGYTF. DNA for the CDR3: TGCAGTGCTCGGGACAGTAGTCGCTATGGCTACACCTTC.

The CDR3 loop reads CATGAYGELFF. The DNA for the CDR3 is TGTGCCACCGGCGCCTACGGGGAGCTGTTTTTT. This chain links TRBV24-1 with TRBJ2-2; D is uncertain. Trimming shortened V by 9 bases and J by 7 bases, and 8 bases separated the two germline ends. The CDR3 contains 11 residues. CDR1 KGHDR and CDR2 SFDVKD come from the germline V gene.

This clonotype turned up a few times. This chain uses TRBV4-3 with TRBJ1-4, with D perhaps matching TRBD1 (6 bases). Germline lookup yields CDR1 LGHNA and CDR2 YSLEER. V was trimmed by 8 bases and J by 4 bases, leaving 17 bases between them. The CDR3 is 15 residues long. CDR3 in DNA: TGCGCCAGCGGCCCCGGACCAGGGGTTAATGAAAAACTGTTTTTT. It codes for CASGPGPGVNEKLFF.

This chain links TRBV7-8 with TRBJ1-2; 10 bases are a match to TRBD1. The CDR3 is 16 residues long. Trimming removed 1 base from V and 0 bases from J; junction bases left unmatched: 2. The germline CDR1 and CDR2 sequences are SGHVS and FQNEAQ. CDR3 DNA: TGTGCCAGCAGCTTAGGGGGGACAGGGGCTAACTATGGCTACACCTTC. Translation: CASSLGGTGANYGYTF.